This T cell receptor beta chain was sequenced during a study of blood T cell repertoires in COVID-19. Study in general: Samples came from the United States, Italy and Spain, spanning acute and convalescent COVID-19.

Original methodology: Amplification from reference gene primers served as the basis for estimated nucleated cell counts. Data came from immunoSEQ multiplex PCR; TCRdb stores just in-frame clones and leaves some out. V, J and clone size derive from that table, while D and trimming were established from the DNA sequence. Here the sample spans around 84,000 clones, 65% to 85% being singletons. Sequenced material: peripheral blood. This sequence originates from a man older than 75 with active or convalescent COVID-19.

CDR3 DNA: TGTGCCAGTAGCCAATGGGACTCGATGAACACCGGGGAGCTGTTTTTT. This translates into CASSQWDSMNTGELFF. V gene TRBV19 combines with J gene TRBJ2-2; D may be TRBD2 (6 bases). V lost 6 bases to trimming and J lost 1 base, with 15 bases between them. This CDR3 comprises 16 residues. Germline assignment: CDR1 LNHDA and CDR2 SQIVND (reference sequence).